This T cell receptor (beta chain) was recorded in a study of T cell responses to AZD1222 COVID-19 vaccine. Study-level points and caveats: Spike was spanned by vaccine-associated CD4 TCRs, which were dominant at 160-218 and 743-854.

Germline CDR1 LNHNV, CDR2 YYDKDF (reference sequence). This CDR3 region has 18 residues. Trimming took off 2 bases at V and 7 bases at J, with 23 bases between the two ends. Concerning this clone itself: The antigen remains undetermined.

The repertoire was sequenced with immunoSEQ multiplex PCR; TCRdb's copy has only in-frame clones and lacks some. Of 120,000 or so clones in the sample, around nine tenths are singletons; the top ten hold about 29%. This chain connects TRBV15 to TRBJ1-4; a possible D gene is TRBD1 (5 bases). The sequence was collected from an adult in good health. The specimen was peripheral blood, collected on day 0 of AZD1222 vaccination. In nucleotides, the CDR3 is TGTGCCACCAGCAGACAGAGGCTATCCGGGAAAGGGGTTGAAAAACTGTTTTTT. Amino acid sequence: CATSRQRLSGKGVEKLFF.